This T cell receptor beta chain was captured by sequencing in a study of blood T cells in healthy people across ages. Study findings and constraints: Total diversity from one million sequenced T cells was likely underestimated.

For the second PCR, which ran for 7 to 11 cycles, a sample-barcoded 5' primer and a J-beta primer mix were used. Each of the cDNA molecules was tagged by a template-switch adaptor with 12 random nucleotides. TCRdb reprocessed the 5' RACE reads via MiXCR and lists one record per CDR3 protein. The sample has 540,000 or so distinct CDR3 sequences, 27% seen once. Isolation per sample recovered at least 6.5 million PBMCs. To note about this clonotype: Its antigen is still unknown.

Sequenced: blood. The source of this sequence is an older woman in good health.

CDR3 coding DNA: TGTGCCAGCAGCTTTACCGGGGACGAGCAGTACTTC. It specifies CASSFTGDEQYF. V gene TRBV11-1 combines with J gene TRBJ2-5; perhaps TRBD2 as D (5 bases). The J call could be wrong; TRBJ2-7 is a better fit for the DNA end. Germline V gives CDR1 SGHAT, CDR2 FQDESV (reference sequence). The length of the CDR3 is 12 residues.